Only a few counts were recorded for the clone carrying this T cell receptor (beta chain). Germline V CDR1 and CDR2: MNHEY, SVGEGT. Trimming shortened V by 6 bases and J by 5 bases, and 8 bases separated the two germline ends. The CDR3 has 11 residues. The data belong to a study of identical twins. TCRdb fed the 5' RACE reads into MiXCR, producing one record per CDR3 protein. The data show around 680,000 distinct CDR3 sequences, 8.6% seen once. This same sample was also taken into another study, of yellow fever vaccine responses in identical twins.

This receptor was obtained from a woman aged 18-29 years in good health. Material: PBMCs. The chain links TRBV6-2 or TRBV6-3 to TRBJ2-7; D remains unclear. The chain's CDR3 is CASRDLHEQYF. The DNA for the CDR3 is TGTGCCAGCAGGGATTTACACGAGCAGTACTTC.